The 22 T cell receptor beta chains below come from one sample, sequenced in a study of T cell responses to AZD1222 COVID-19 vaccine (dated by TCRdb to about 2021). The protocol used for the library was the immunoSEQ multiplex PCR assay. In its TCRdb copy, this immuneACCESS table keeps in-frame sequences only and misses some clones. Where compared with another copy, unresolved V genes explain less than half of these, and the others have no known cause. This sample is represented by 150,000 to 160,000 clones; less than 90% of them were singletons. The ten largest account for around 3.2% of the sample. This specimen's time point label, interpreted: baseline before first vaccination. Sequenced material: peripheral blood, taken on day 0 of AZD1222 vaccination. Receptor source: an adult in good health.

The chain has TRBV7-2 and TRBJ2-5; D perhaps matches TRBD2 (6 bases). Germline CDR1 and CDR2: SGHTA and FQGNSA. This CDR3 spans 15 amino acids. The V gene lost 0 bases and the J gene lost 4 bases, with 12 bases spanning the gap. CDR3: CASSLARQGGETQYF. CDR3 nucleotide sequence: TGTGCCAGCAGCTTAGCGCGGCAGGGAGGAGAGACCCAGTACTTC.

This clone has a handful of counts. This chain links TRBV19 with TRBJ1-5; 8 positions agree with TRBD1. V shed 6 bases and J 3 bases; nucleotides not matched to a gene: 7. The CDR3 extends over 15 amino acids. The germline V gene encodes CDR1 LNHDA and CDR2 SQIVND (reference sequence). The CDR3 coding sequence is TGTGCCAGTAGGGCTCCAGGGGGCTCCAATCAGCCCCAGCATTTT. This translates into CASRAPGGSNQPQHF.

This chain connects TRBV4-3 to TRBJ1-2; a weak D match, TRBD1 (5 bases). Per the germline V gene, CDR1 is LGHNA and CDR2 is YSLEER. Trimming stripped 0 bases from V and 3 bases from J, with 8 bases between. The CDR3 is 14 amino acids. The CDR3 reads CASSQDRAHYGYTF. CDR3 bases: TGCGCCAGCAGCCAAGACAGGGCCCACTATGGCTACACCTTC.

The chain carries TRBV6-2 or TRBV6-3 and TRBJ1-1, with a tentative D call TRBD1 (5 bases). Germline V gene sequence: CDR1 MNHEY, CDR2 SVGEGT. Trimming took off 3 bases at V and 5 bases at J, with 10 bases between the two ends. The CDR3 runs to 13 residues. In DNA form, the CDR3 reads TGTGCCAGCAGTTATCTGGACAAGACTGAAGCTTTCTTT. It translates to CASSYLDKTEAFF.

In nucleotides, the CDR3 is TGTGCCAGCAGACCCATGGACAGGGGGAGCACTGAAGCTTTCTTT. It yields the protein CASRPMDRGSTEAFF. The chain has TRBV6-6 and TRBJ1-1; 10 bases fit TRBD1. This CDR3 is built from 15 residues. Germline CDR1 reads MNHNY; CDR2 reads SVGAGI (reference sequence). V lost 6 bases to trimming and J lost 4 bases; unmatched junction nucleotides: 8.

This chain links TRBV5-5 with TRBJ1-5, with D unclear. V was cut by 0 bases and J by 3 bases, with 13 bases left in between. The CDR3 runs 16 residues. Looked up from germline, CDR1 is SGHKS and CDR2 is YYEKEE (reference sequence). The CDR3 DNA reads as TGTGCCAGCAGCTTGGGGGCCAGCGCCGTCAATCAGCCCCAGCATTTT. Its protein product is CASSLGASAVNQPQHF.

The gene calls are TRBV7-8 and TRBJ1-6; TRBD1 is a possible D gene (6 bases). Germline V lookup: CDR1 SGHVS, CDR2 FQNEAQ. V was pared by 3 bases and J by 5 bases, with 8 bases between. This CDR3 region has 14 residues. CDR3 nucleotides: TGTGCCAGCAGCTTCTACAGGGATAATTCACCCCTCCACTTT. This sequence encodes CASSFYRDNSPLHF.

The V and J genes are TRBV7-2 and TRBJ2-2; D is uncertain. CDR3 length equals 13 residues. Trimming cost V 5 bases and J 6 bases, with 10 bases left between them. Germline V gives CDR1 SGHTA, CDR2 FQGNSA. The CDR3 reads CASSGIQPGELFF. In nucleotides, the CDR3 is TGTGCCAGCAGCGGGATCCAGCCCGGGGAGCTGTTTTTT.

The genes are TRBV2 and TRBJ2-1; TRBD1 is a possible D gene (6 bases). Trimming took 6 bases from V and 16 from J, leaving 25 bases between them. The germline V gene encodes CDR1 SNHLY and CDR2 FYNNEI. The CDR3 consists of 14 residues. Here the CDR3 DNA reads TGTGCCAGCAGATGGGACAATCAAATCTCCCCCGGATTCTTC. This codes for CASRWDNQISPGFF.

The V and J genes are TRBV19 and TRBJ2-2; TRBD1 matches at 7 bases. The CDR3 extends over 15 amino acids. CDR1 is LNHDA and CDR2 is SQIVND in the germline V gene (reference sequence). The J segment lost 1 base and the V segment lost 7 bases, leaving 6 bases of the junction unmatched. This chain's CDR3 is CASTDGTVNTGELFF. The CDR3 nucleotides are TGTGCCAGTACCGATGGGACAGTGAACACCGGGGAGCTGTTTTTT. Combining the CDR3 with reference TRBV19 and TRBJ2-2 gives the whole variable domain DGGITQSPKYLFRKEGQNVTLSCEQNLNHDAMYWYRQDPGQGLRLIYYSQIVNDFQKGDIAEGYSVSREKKESFPLTVTSAQKNPTAFYLCASTDGTVNTGELFFGEGSRLTVL.

This sequence joins TRBV11-2 and TRBJ2-7; D is possibly TRBD1 (6 bases). Germline lookup yields CDR1 SGHAT and CDR2 FQNNGV. CDR3 length equals 15 residues. V was clipped by 5 bases and J by 0 bases, with 14 bases between them. The CDR3 bases are TGTGCCAGCAGCCCCCGGACAGCCGCCTCCTACGAGCAGTACTTC. This sequence encodes CASSPRTAASYEQYF.

V and J are TRBV19 and TRBJ1-3, with a weak D call TRBD1 (6 bases). There are 17 residues in the CDR3. Germline V gives CDR1 LNHDA, CDR2 SQIVND (reference sequence). With 3 bases removed from V and 0 bases from J, the gap between germline ends came to 15 bases. The CDR3 DNA follows: TGTGCCAGTAGTATCTTCCCCGGACAGCTCTCTGGAAACACCATATATTTT. The encoded protein is CASSIFPGQLSGNTIYF.

The chain uses TRBV27 and TRBJ1-4; no definite D call. CDR3 length: 15 amino acids. The V end was cut by 3 bases, the J end by 5 bases, with 13 bases between. Germline CDR1 reads MNHEY; CDR2 reads SMNVEV (reference sequence). The CDR3 loop reads CASSLRSGFNEKLFF. The CDR3, as DNA: TGTGCCAGCAGTTTGAGGTCCGGATTCAATGAAAAACTGTTTTTT.

This chain connects TRBV12-3 or TRBV12-4 to TRBJ2-7; weak D call: TRBD1 (6 bases). The CDR3 has 13 residues. Trimming took off 6 bases at V and 5 bases at J, with 14 bases between the two ends. CDR3 in DNA: TGTGCCAGCAGGTTACAGGGTGCCCACGAGCAGTACTTC. Translated: CASRLQGAHEQYF.

The chain is built from TRBV28 and TRBJ2-7, with 9 nucleotides matching TRBD1. V shed 6 bases, J shed 1 base, and the junction held 10 bases outside the gene matches. CDR1 and CDR2 (germline): MDHEN, SYDVKM. CDR3 length: 16 amino acids. Here the CDR3 DNA reads TGTGCCAGCAGAGGGGGCGGGACAGGGTCGTCCTACGAGCAGTACTTC. Protein: CASRGGGTGSSYEQYF.

This clone was recorded once. The chain recombines TRBV10-2 with TRBJ1-1, with D possibly matching TRBD1 (6 bases). Trimming removed 8 bases at V and 10 bases at J, with 20 bases between. Germline V gene sequence: CDR1 WSHSY, CDR2 SAAADI. There are 13 residues in the CDR3. The CDR3 is CASAAGQGLSAFF. The DNA of the CDR3 is TGCGCCAGCGCGGCGGGCCAGGGGCTGTCAGCTTTCTTT.

The CDR3 loop is CASSQDWVSGNTIYF. In DNA form, the CDR3 reads TGCGCCAGCAGCCAAGATTGGGTGTCTGGAAACACCATATATTTT. The rearrangement links TRBV4-3 to TRBJ1-3; the D is unclear. This CDR3 region has 15 residues. Germline V CDR1 and CDR2: LGHNA, YSLEER. Trimming left V 0 bases short and J 1 base short, with 7 bases between.

The chain employs TRBV15 and TRBJ2-1; the match to TRBD2 covers 11 bases. Germline V CDR1 and CDR2: LNHNV, YYDKDF (reference sequence). This CDR3 contains 17 residues. J was trimmed by 8 bases and V by 4 bases; bases with no gene match: 13. The CDR3 is CATSTRRASGGKHEQFF. The CDR3 nucleotides are TGTGCCACCAGCACCCGCCGTGCTAGCGGGGGGAAACATGAGCAGTTCTTC.

The chain recombines TRBV14 with TRBJ1-3; unclear D gene. The length of the CDR3 is 14 residues. Germline V gives CDR1 SGHDN, CDR2 FVKESK. Trimming left V 4 bases short and J 1 base short, with 8 bases between. This chain's CDR3 is CASSPVISGNTIYF. The CDR3 DNA follows: TGTGCCAGCAGCCCAGTCATTTCTGGAAACACCATATATTTT.

The rearrangement joins TRBV5-1 to TRBJ1-4, with 7 bases identical to TRBD1. The J segment lost 0 bases and the V segment lost 3 bases, leaving 11 bases of the junction unmatched. The CDR3 covers 18 residues. CDR1 and CDR2 (germline): SGHRS, YFSETQ. The CDR3 is CASSWGGQIKATNEKLFF. The CDR3, as DNA: TGCGCCAGCAGCTGGGGGGGACAGATAAAAGCAACTAATGAAAAACTGTTTTTT.

The rearrangement uses TRBV7-2 and TRBJ1-6, with unresolved D. CDR3 length: 15 amino acids. Trimming took off 1 base at V and 7 bases at J, with 11 bases between the two ends. Germline V gives CDR1 SGHTA, CDR2 FQGNSA. CDR3 DNA sequence: TGTGCCAGCAGCTTAGGTTCGCCAGGAAATTCACCCCTCCACTTT. Protein: CASSLGSPGNSPLHF. Supplemented by reference TRBV7-2 and TRBJ1-6, the full variable domain reads GAGVSQSPSNKVTEKGKDVELRCDPISGHTALYWYRQSLGQGLEFLIYFQGNSAPDKSGLPSDRFSAERTGGSVSTLTIQRTQQEDSAVYLCASSLGSPGNSPLHFGNGTRLTVT.

The chain has TRBV9 and TRBJ2-7; D not resolved. The CDR3 totals 13 residues. V lost 4 bases and J lost 6, with 14 bases in between. Per germline, CDR1 SGDLS and CDR2 YYNGEE. The CDR3 is CASSPDLGLEQYF. In nucleotides, the CDR3 is TGTGCCAGCAGCCCCGACCTGGGCCTCGAGCAGTACTTC.